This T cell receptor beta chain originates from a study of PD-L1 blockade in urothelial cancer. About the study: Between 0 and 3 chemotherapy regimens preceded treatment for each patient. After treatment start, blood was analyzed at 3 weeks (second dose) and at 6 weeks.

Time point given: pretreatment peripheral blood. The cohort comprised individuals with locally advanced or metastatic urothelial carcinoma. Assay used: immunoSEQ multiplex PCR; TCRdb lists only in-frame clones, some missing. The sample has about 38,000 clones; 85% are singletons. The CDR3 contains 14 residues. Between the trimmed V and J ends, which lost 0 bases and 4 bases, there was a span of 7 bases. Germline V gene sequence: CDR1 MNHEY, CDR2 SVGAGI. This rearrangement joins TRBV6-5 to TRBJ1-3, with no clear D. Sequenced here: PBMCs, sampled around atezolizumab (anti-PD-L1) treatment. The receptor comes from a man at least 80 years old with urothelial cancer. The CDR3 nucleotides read TGTGCCAGCAGTTACTCGAGATACGGAAACACCATATATTTT. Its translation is CASSYSRYGNTIYF.